Detailed here is one TCR beta chain. These data originate in a study of T cell changes during pregnancy in multiple sclerosis. Only in-frame clones appear in the TCRdb table, and some are missing; sequencing was by immunoSEQ multiplex PCR. Among about 49,000 clones, roughly 90% were seen once, and the ten largest hold approximately 5%. The V gene lost 4 bases and the J gene lost 2 bases, with 10 bases spanning the gap. The CDR3 sequence is 14 residues long. Germline lookup yields CDR1 MGHRA and CDR2 YSYEKL. The material sequenced was peripheral blood, taken after pregnancy. The chain links TRBV4-1 to TRBJ2-3; D might be TRBD2 (6 bases). The TCR originated in a female donor in good health, enrolled as a control in a pregnancy study. This CDR3 reads CASSLGEVTDTQYF. The CDR3 DNA follows: TGCGCCAGCAGCCTGGGGGAGGTCACAGATACGCAGTATTTT.